This TCR beta chain was sequenced in a study of Graves' ophthalmopathy and Graves' hyperthyroidism. The CDR3 spans 13 residues. The V end lost 2 bases, the J end lost 5 bases, and 9 bases lay between the germline ends. Germline V CDR1 and CDR2: LGHNA, YNFKEQ. This clonotype was detected a few times. RNA transcripts were the template, and TCR beta CDR3 regions were amplified from them. RT-PCR was first run with HTBI primers, then multiplex PCR in a second round. TCRdb called the multiplex PCR reads again in MiXCR, with one record for every CDR3 protein. The sample has 200,000 to 250,000 distinct CDR3 sequences; 45% are singletons.

The clonotype originates from an adult man with Graves' ophthalmopathy. The V call is TRBV4-2, the J call TRBJ2-5; D is unresolved. Source material: peripheral blood. The CDR3 region has the DNA TGTGCCAGCAGCCAATACACGGAGGAGACCCAGTACTTC. As protein: CASSQYTEETQYF.